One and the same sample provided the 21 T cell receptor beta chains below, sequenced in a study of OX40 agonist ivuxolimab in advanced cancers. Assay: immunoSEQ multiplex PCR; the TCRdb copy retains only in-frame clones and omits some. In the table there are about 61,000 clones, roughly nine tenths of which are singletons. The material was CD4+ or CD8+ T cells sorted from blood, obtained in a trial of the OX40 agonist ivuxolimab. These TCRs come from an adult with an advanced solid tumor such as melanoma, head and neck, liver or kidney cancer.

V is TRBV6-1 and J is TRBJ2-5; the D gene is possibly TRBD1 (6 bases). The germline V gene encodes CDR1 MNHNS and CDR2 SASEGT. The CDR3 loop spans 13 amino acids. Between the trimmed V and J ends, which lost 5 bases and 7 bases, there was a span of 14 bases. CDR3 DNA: TGTGCCAGCAGTTATTACAGGGACGGGACCCAGTACTTC. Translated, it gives CASSYYRDGTQYF.

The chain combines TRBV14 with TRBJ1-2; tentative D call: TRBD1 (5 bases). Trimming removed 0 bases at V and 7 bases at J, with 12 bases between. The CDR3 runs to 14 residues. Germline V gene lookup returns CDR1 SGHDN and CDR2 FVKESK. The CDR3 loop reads CASSQDRAGGGYTF. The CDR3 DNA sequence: TGTGCCAGCAGCCAAGATCGGGCGGGGGGTGGCTACACCTTC.

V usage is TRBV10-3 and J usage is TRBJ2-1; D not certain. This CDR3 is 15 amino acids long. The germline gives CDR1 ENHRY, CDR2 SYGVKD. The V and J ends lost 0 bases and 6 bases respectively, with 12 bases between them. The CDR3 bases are TGTGCCATCAGTGAGTCGAGGAAAGGTACCAATGAGCAGTTCTTC. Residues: CAISESRKGTNEQFF.

Written as DNA, the CDR3 is TGTGCCAGCAGCACCATATCTGGGGCCAACGTCCTGACTTTC. Protein sequence: CASSTISGANVLTF. The gene calls are TRBV7-6 and TRBJ2-6; no clear D gene. This CDR3 comprises 14 residues. Germline values: CDR1 SGHVS, CDR2 FNYEAQ. V lost 5 bases and J 1 base, leaving 6 bases between the germline ends.

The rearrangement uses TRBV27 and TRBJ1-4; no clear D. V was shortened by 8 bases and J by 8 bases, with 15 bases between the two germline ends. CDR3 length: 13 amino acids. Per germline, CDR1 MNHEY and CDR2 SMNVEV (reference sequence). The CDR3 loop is CASGESWREKLFF. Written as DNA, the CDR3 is TGTGCCAGCGGGGAAAGTTGGCGGGAAAAACTGTTTTTT.

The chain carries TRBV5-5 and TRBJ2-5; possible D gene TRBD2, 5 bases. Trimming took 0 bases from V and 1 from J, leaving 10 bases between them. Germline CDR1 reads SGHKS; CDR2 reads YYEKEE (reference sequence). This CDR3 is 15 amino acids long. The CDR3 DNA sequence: TGTGCCAGCAGCTTGGGCCCGGGATCCCAAGAGACCCAGTACTTC. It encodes CASSLGPGSQETQYF.

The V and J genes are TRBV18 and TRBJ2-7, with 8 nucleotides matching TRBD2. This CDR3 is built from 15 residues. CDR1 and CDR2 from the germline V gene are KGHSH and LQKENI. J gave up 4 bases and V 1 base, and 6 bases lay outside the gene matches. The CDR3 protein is CASSPRQAGDYEQYF. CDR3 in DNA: TGTGCCAGCTCACCACGCCAAGCGGGGGATTACGAGCAGTACTTC.

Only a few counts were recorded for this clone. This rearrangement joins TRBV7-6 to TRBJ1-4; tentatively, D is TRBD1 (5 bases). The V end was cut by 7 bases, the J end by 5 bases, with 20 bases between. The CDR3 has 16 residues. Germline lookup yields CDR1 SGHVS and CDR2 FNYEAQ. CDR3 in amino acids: CASTRGAGGGNEKLFF. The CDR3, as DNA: TGTGCCAGCACCCGAGGAGCTGGCGGGGGGAATGAAAAACTGTTTTTT.

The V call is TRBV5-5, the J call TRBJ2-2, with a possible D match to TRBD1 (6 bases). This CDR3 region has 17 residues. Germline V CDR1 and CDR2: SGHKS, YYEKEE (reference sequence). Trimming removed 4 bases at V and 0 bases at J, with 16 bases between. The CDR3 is CASSRGKGHPNTGELFF. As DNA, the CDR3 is TGTGCCAGCAGCAGGGGTAAGGGACACCCGAACACCGGGGAGCTGTTTTTT.

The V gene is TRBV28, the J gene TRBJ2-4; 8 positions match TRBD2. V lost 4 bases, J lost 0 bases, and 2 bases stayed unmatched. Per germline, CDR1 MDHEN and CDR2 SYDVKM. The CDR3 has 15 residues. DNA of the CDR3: TGTGCCAGCAGTTACGGGGGGGTAGCCAAAAACATTCAGTACTTC. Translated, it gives CASSYGGVAKNIQYF.

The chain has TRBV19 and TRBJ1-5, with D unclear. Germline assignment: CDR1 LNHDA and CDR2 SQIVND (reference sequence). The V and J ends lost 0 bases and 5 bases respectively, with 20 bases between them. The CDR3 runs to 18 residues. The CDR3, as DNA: TGTGCCAGTAGTATAGATCTGAGGTTAGTCGGGAGACATCAGCCCCAGCATTTT. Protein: CASSIDLRLVGRHQPQHF.

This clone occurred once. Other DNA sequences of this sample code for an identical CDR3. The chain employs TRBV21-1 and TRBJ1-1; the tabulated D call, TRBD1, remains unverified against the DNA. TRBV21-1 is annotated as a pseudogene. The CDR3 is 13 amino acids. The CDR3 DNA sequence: TGTGCCAGCAGCCCACGAACAGGTCCTGAAGCTTTCTTT. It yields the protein CASSPRTGPEAFF.

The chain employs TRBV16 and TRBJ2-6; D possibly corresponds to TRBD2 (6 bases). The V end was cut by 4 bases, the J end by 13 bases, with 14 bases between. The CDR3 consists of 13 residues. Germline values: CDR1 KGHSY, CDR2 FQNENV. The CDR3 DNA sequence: TGTGCCAGCAGCCTGCAAGGCGGGGAGGTCCTGACTTTC. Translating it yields CASSLQGGEVLTF.

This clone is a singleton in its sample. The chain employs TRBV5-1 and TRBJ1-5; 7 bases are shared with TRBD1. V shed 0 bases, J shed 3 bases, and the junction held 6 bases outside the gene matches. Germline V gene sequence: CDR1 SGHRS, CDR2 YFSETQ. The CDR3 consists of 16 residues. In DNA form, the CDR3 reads TGCGCCAGCAGCTTGGAGGGCAGGGGGGACAATCAGCCCCAGCATTTT. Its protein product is CASSLEGRGDNQPQHF.

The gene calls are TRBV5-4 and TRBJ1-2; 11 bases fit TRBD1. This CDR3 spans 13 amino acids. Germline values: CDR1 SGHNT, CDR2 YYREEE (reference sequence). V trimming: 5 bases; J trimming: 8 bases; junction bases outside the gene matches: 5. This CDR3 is CASSTGQGGGYTF. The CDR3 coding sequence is TGTGCCAGCAGTACGGGACAGGGGGGAGGCTACACCTTC.

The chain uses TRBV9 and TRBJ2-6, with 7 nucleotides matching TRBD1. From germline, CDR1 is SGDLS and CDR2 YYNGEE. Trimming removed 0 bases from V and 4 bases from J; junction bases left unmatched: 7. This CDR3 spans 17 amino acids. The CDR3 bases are TGTGCCAGCAGCGTAGATAAGGGGGCGCAGGGGGCCAACGTCCTGACTTTC. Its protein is CASSVDKGAQGANVLTF.

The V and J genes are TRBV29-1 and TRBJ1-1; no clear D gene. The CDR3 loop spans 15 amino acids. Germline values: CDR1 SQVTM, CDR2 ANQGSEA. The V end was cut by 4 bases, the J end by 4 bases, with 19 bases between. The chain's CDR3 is CSVVGLEGRSTEAFF. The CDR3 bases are TGCAGCGTTGTAGGGTTGGAGGGTCGTAGCACTGAAGCTTTCTTT.

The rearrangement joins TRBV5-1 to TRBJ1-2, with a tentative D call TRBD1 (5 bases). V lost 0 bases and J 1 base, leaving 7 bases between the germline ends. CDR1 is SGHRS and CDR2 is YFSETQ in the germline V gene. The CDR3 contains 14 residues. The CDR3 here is CASSLAGGNYGYTF. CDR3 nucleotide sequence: TGCGCCAGCAGCTTGGCTGGGGGTAACTATGGCTACACCTTC.

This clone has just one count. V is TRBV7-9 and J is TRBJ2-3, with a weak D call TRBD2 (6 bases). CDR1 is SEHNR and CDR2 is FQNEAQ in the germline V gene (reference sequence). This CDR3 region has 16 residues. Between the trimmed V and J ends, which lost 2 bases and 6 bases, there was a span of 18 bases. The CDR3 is CASSLRSLAATDTQYF. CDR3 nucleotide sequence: TGTGCCAGCAGCTTAAGGTCTTTAGCGGCGACGGATACGCAGTATTTT.

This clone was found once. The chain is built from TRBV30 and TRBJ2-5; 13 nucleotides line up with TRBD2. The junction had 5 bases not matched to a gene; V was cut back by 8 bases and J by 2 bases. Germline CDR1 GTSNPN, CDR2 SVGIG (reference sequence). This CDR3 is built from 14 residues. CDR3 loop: CATTSGGKQETQYF. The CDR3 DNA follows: TGTGCCACGACTAGCGGGGGGAAACAAGAGACCCAGTACTTC. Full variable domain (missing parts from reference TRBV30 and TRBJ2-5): SQTIHQWPATLVQPVGSPLSLECTVEGTSNPNLYWYRQAAGRGLQLLFYSVGIGQISSEVPQNLSASRPQDRQFILSSKKLLLSDSGFYLCATTSGGKQETQYFGPGTRLLVL.

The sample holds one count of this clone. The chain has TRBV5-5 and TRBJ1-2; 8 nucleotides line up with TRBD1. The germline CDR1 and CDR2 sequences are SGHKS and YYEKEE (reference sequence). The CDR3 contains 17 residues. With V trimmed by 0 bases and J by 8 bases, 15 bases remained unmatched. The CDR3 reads CASSLASGQVLQDGYTF. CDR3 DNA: TGTGCCAGCAGCTTGGCCTCGGGACAGGTTCTTCAGGACGGCTACACCTTC.